This TCR beta chain appears in the sequencing data of a study of technical replicates of blood from several donors. This CDR3 is 15 amino acids long. V lost 5 bases, J lost 6 bases, and 19 bases lay in between. CDR1 and CDR2 from the germline V gene are SGHVS and FQNEAQ. The method was immunoSEQ multiplex PCR; TCRdb's version includes in-frame clones alone and lacks a portion of them. The table shows some 70,000 clones, with about 91% occurring only once. This chain uses TRBV7-8 with TRBJ1-1, with D perhaps matching TRBD1 (6 bases). The sample consisted of T cells isolated from PBMCs. This TCR derives from a human donor in good health. The CDR3 loop reads CASSRFTGSDPEAFF. The CDR3 DNA is TGTGCCAGCAGCCGATTTACAGGGTCGGACCCTGAAGCTTTCTTT.